What follows is one TCR beta chain and its context. This sample stems from a study of blood T cell repertoires in COVID-19. Germline trimming cut 4 bases from V and 5 bases from J; bases unmatched to any gene: 3. The CDR3 is made up of 15 amino acids. Germline V CDR1 and CDR2: MNHEY, SVGAGI. Original processing methods: Amplification from reference gene primers served as the basis for estimated nucleated cell counts. This table comes from immunoSEQ multiplex PCR, and its TCRdb copy is limited to in-frame clones, with some not included. Clone size and the V and J calls come from that table; the DNA yielded D and trimming. The top ten hold around 0.97% of the sample, which has about 310,000 clones, almost 90% seen once.

The sequenced sample was peripheral blood. This clonotype was obtained from a woman in her forties with COVID-19, enrolled during active disease. V usage is TRBV6-5 and J usage is TRBJ1-5; 12 bases are shared with TRBD1. DNA of the CDR3: TGTGCCAGCAGTTCCCGGGACAGGGGGCATCAGCCCCAGCATTTT. Translated: CASSSRDRGHQPQHF.